This passage covers 28 T cell receptor beta chains from one sample sequenced in a study of blood T cell repertoires in COVID-19. TCRdb's table, derived via immunoSEQ multiplex PCR, lists solely in-frame clones and lacks some. Counted here are 200,000 to 250,000 clones, 80% to 90% occurring once; the ten biggest clones make up 3% to 4%. The sequencing sample was made of PBMCs or T cells enriched from blood (not recorded which). The receptors derive from a woman in her late teens or twenties in a cohort exposed to, infected with or recovered from COVID-19 (not recorded which).

The rearrangement uses TRBV7-2 and TRBJ2-6; the D gene is possibly TRBD1 (5 bases). The germline gives CDR1 SGHTA, CDR2 FQGNSA. This CDR3 has 17 residues. V lost 6 bases to trimming and J lost 0 bases, with 15 bases between them. For the CDR3, the DNA is TGTGCCAGCAGATACCCGAGGACAAGCTCTGGGGCCAACGTCCTGACTTTC. Encoded protein: CASRYPRTSSGANVLTF.

This clone showed up just a few times. V is TRBV10-3 and J is TRBJ2-7; 12 bases map to TRBD1. Germline values: CDR1 ENHRY, CDR2 SYGVKD. The CDR3 spans 15 residues. Trimming at V came to 5 bases and at J to 4 bases, leaving 6 bases not matched to a gene. The CDR3 DNA reads as TGTGCCATCAGTTCGGGACAGGGGGCCAGATACGAGCAGTACTTC. Its translation is CAISSGQGARYEQYF.

The DNA for the CDR3 is TGTGCCAGCAGTCGGACTGATGATACGCAGTATTTT. It codes for CASSRTDDTQYF. The chain is built from TRBV7-3 and TRBJ2-3, with D possibly matching TRBD2 (5 bases). The CDR3 covers 12 residues. Germline CDR1 SGHTA, CDR2 FQGTGA. Trimming took off 6 bases at V and 6 bases at J, with 10 bases between the two ends.

This chain uses TRBV27 with TRBJ1-5; D gene ambiguous. The CDR3 totals 13 residues. CDR1 is MNHEY, CDR2 SMNVEV, per germline (reference sequence). V was clipped by 3 bases and J by 4 bases, with 7 bases between them. The CDR3 DNA is TGTGCCAGCAGTTTGGCGCGGAATCAGCCCCAGCATTTT. It is translated as CASSLARNQPQHF.

The chain recombines TRBV11-3 with TRBJ1-1, with unresolved D. V lost 5 bases and J 10 bases, leaving 14 bases between the germline ends. The germline gives CDR1 SGHNT, CDR2 YENEEA. There are 12 residues in the CDR3. CDR3 region: CASSARGIGAFF. The CDR3 coding sequence is TGTGCCAGCAGCGCACGCGGGATCGGAGCTTTCTTT.

The rearrangement uses TRBV7-9 and TRBJ1-2, with D unclear. Per germline, CDR1 SEHNR and CDR2 FQNEAQ (reference sequence). With 3 bases removed from V and 3 bases from J, the gap between germline ends came to 8 bases. The CDR3 consists of 13 residues. The CDR3 spells CASSLSEDYGYTF. CDR3 in DNA: TGTGCCAGCAGCTTGTCTGAGGACTATGGCTACACCTTC.

The V call is TRBV4-1, the J call TRBJ2-5, with 9 bases fitting TRBD2. Trimming removed 4 bases from V and 2 bases from J; junction bases left unmatched: 8. This CDR3 contains 16 residues. From germline, CDR1 is MGHRA and CDR2 YSYEKL. The CDR3 reads CASSPNDLAGQETQYF. The CDR3 region has the DNA TGCGCCAGCAGCCCAAATGACCTAGCGGGACAAGAGACCCAGTACTTC.

V and J are TRBV29-1 and TRBJ2-1; TRBD2 matches 7 bases. Losses at the gene ends were 0 bases for V and 7 bases for J; bases not matched to a gene: 6. This CDR3 has 14 amino acids. CDR1 is SQVTM, CDR2 ANQGSEA, per germline. The CDR3 reads CSVEEGDGRNEQFF. In nucleotides, the CDR3 is TGCAGCGTTGAAGAGGGGGACGGGAGGAATGAGCAGTTCTTC.

The chain joins TRBV7-3 to TRBJ2-3, with 10 bases matching TRBD1. The length of the CDR3 is 16 residues. V lost 5 bases and J lost 4; bases outside the gene matches: 9. Germline CDR1 reads SGHTA; CDR2 reads FQGTGA. The DNA of the CDR3 is TGTGCCAGCAGCGACAGGGGGCGCGGGGAAGCAGATACGCAGTATTTT. Protein product: CASSDRGRGEADTQYF.

This clone was counted a few times. This sequence joins TRBV5-1 and TRBJ2-6; TRBD1 might be the D (6 bases). The germline V gene encodes CDR1 SGHRS and CDR2 YFSETQ. This CDR3 contains 17 residues. V was shortened by 1 base and J by 3 bases, with 14 bases between the two germline ends. CDR3 in amino acids: CASSLSPGGVGANVLTF. CDR3 nucleotides: TGCGCCAGCAGCTTGAGTCCTGGGGGCGTTGGGGCCAACGTCCTGACTTTC. Using reference TRBV5-1 and TRBJ2-6 for the parts outside the CDR3, the full variable domain is KAGVTQTPRYLIKTRGQQVTLSCSPISGHRSVSWYQQTPGQGLQFLFEYFSETQRNKGNFPGRFSGRQFSNSRSEMNVSTLELGDSALYLCASSLSPGGVGANVLTFGAGSRLTVL.

The sample holds one count of this clone. The chain carries TRBV7-2 and TRBJ2-2; D not resolved. V shed 4 bases and J shed 0 bases, with 12 bases lying between them. Germline CDR1 SGHTA, CDR2 FQGNSA. The CDR3 covers 16 residues. The CDR3 DNA follows: TGTGCCAGCAGCTCACGAGGAAGTGCGAACACCGGGGAGCTGTTTTTT. It is translated as CASSSRGSANTGELFF.

Only one count was recorded for this clone. The V gene is TRBV6-5, the J gene TRBJ2-3; no definite D call. The CDR3 runs 15 residues. Germline lookup yields CDR1 MNHEY and CDR2 SVGAGI. V was clipped by 2 bases and J by 0 bases, with 9 bases between them. The CDR3 sequence: CASSYRDSSTDTQYF. The CDR3, as DNA: TGTGCCAGCAGTTACCGAGACTCTAGCACAGATACGCAGTATTTT.

The chain carries TRBV6-5 and TRBJ1-2; D ambiguous. V dropped 8 bases and J dropped 2 bases, with 6 bases sitting between them. Germline assignment: CDR1 MNHEY and CDR2 SVGAGI. This CDR3 comprises 11 residues. The CDR3 DNA reads TGTGCCAGCTTCCAGAACTATGGCTACACCTTC. It yields the protein CASFQNYGYTF.

This clone was detected only a few times. The chain recombines TRBV28 with TRBJ2-3, with unresolved D. Looked up from germline, CDR1 is MDHEN and CDR2 is SYDVKM. The CDR3 loop spans 13 amino acids. The ends were cut back, 6 bases at V and 5 bases at J, with 12 bases in the middle. CDR3 protein: CASRPPAVDTQYF. The CDR3 coding sequence is TGTGCCAGCAGGCCCCCTGCGGTAGATACGCAGTATTTT.

The rearrangement uses TRBV6-5 and TRBJ2-5, with a tentative D call TRBD2 (6 bases). CDR3 length: 13 residues. In germline, CDR1 is MNHEY, CDR2 SVGAGI. V lost 5 bases and J lost 3, with 10 bases in between. The CDR3 nucleotides read TGTGCCAGCAGTAAGCCGGGAGAAGAGACCCAGTACTTC. Protein: CASSKPGEETQYF.

The chain couples TRBV30 to TRBJ1-1, with D perhaps TRBD1 (6 bases). Germline V gene sequence: CDR1 GTSNPN, CDR2 SVGIG (reference sequence). The CDR3 has 14 amino acids. Trimming removed 0 bases at V and 4 bases at J, with 12 bases between. Here the CDR3 reads CAWSVTGRGTEAFF. The CDR3, as DNA: TGTGCCTGGAGTGTAACAGGGAGGGGCACTGAAGCTTTCTTT.

V and J are TRBV5-6 and TRBJ1-2; possibly TRBD1 for D (6 bases). The ends were cut back, 3 bases at V and 4 bases at J, with 13 bases in the middle. From germline, CDR1 is SGHDT and CDR2 YYEEEE. The length of the CDR3 is 14 residues. CDR3 bases: TGTGCCAGCAGCTCATCGGACAGCCCCTATGGCTACACCTTC. It translates to CASSSSDSPYGYTF.

A single count supports this clone. V usage is TRBV18 and J usage is TRBJ2-5, with a possible D match to TRBD1 (5 bases). V was clipped by 5 bases and J by 3 bases, with 13 bases between them. This CDR3 contains 14 residues. Germline lookup yields CDR1 KGHSH and CDR2 LQKENI. The CDR3 DNA is TGTGCCAGCTCAAGCACAGGTTTCGAAGAGACCCAGTACTTC. It translates to CASSSTGFEETQYF. Based on the CDR3 plus reference TRBV18 and TRBJ2-5, the full variable domain is NAGVMQNPRHLVRRRGQEARLRCSPMKGHSHVYWYRQLPEEGLKFMVYLQKENIIDESGMPKERFSAEFPKEGPSILRIQQVVRGDSAAYFCASSSTGFEETQYFGPGTRLLVL.

The V call is TRBV5-8, the J call TRBJ2-5; the D is unclear. The CDR3 covers 11 residues. Germline lookup yields CDR1 SGHTS and CDR2 YDEGEE. The germline V and J ends were trimmed by 4 bases and 5 bases, with 6 bases remaining between them. The CDR3 is CASSPRETQYF. In DNA form, the CDR3 reads TGTGCCAGCAGCCCTCGGGAGACCCAGTACTTC. Drawing the rest from reference TRBV5-8 and TRBJ2-5, the complete variable domain is EAGVTQSPTHLIKTRGQQATLRCSPISGHTSVYWYQQALGLGLQFLLWYDEGEERNRGNFPPRFSGRQFPNYSSELNVNALELEDSALYLCASSPRETQYFGPGTRLLVL.

The chain uses TRBV6-1 and TRBJ1-6; 9 bases match TRBD1. CDR1 is MNHNS, CDR2 SASEGT, per germline. With V trimmed by 0 bases and J by 9 bases, 3 bases remained unmatched. CDR3 length equals 15 residues. CDR3 coding DNA: TGTGCCAGCAGTGAAGCGCAGGACAGGGGTTCACCCCTCCACTTT. This codes for CASSEAQDRGSPLHF.

The V call is TRBV7-9, the J call TRBJ1-1; 7 bases align to TRBD1. V shed 5 bases and J 4 bases; nucleotides not matched to a gene: 10. Germline-derived CDR1 and CDR2 are SEHNR and FQNEAQ (reference sequence). This CDR3 region has 15 residues. The chain's CDR3 is CASSRERQGGTEAFF. Here the CDR3 DNA reads TGTGCCAGCAGCAGAGAGAGACAGGGTGGCACTGAAGCTTTCTTT.

This clone was seen a single time. V usage is TRBV3-1 (or the pseudogene TRBV3-2) and J usage is TRBJ1-1, with D possibly being TRBD1 (5 bases). The V end was cut by 0 bases, the J end by 3 bases, with 5 bases between. Germline assignment: CDR1 LGHDT and CDR2 YNNKEL (reference sequence). This CDR3 is built from 13 residues. CDR3 residues: CASSQDRDTEAFF. The CDR3 bases are TGTGCCAGCAGCCAAGACAGGGACACTGAAGCTTTCTTT.

This chain uses TRBV5-1 with TRBJ1-5; D remains ambiguous. The CDR3 contains 14 residues. Per the germline V gene, CDR1 is SGHRS and CDR2 is YFSETQ. V lost 0 bases and J 5 bases, leaving 9 bases between the germline ends. The DNA of the CDR3 is TGCGCCAGCAGCTTGGGGGCAGGCGATCAGCCCCAGCATTTT. Encoded protein: CASSLGAGDQPQHF.

This rearrangement joins TRBV23-1 to TRBJ1-5, with a possible D match to TRBD1 (6 bases). TRBV23-1 is given ORF status, its function remaining uncertain. This CDR3 region has 14 residues. The V and J ends lost 7 bases and 5 bases respectively, with 15 bases between them. This CDR3 reads CASKIGTSHQPQHF. For the CDR3, the DNA is TGCGCCAGCAAAATAGGGACATCCCATCAGCCCCAGCATTTT.

This clone is medium-sized in the sample. This chain links TRBV19 with TRBJ2-2, with 9 bases fitting TRBD2. The CDR3 has 16 amino acids. With 6 bases clipped from V and 3 bases from J, the junction kept 8 bases outside the gene matches. CDR1 LNHDA and CDR2 SQIVND come from the germline V gene (reference sequence). The CDR3 DNA follows: TGTGCCAGTAGGACCACTCGCGGGAGGGACACCGGGGAGCTGTTTTTT. This translates into CASRTTRGRDTGELFF.

The chain couples TRBV6-6 to TRBJ1-5; D is undetermined. This CDR3 has 13 residues. CDR1 is MNHNY, CDR2 SVGAGI, per germline (reference sequence). V dropped 8 bases and J dropped 6 bases, with 14 bases sitting between them. The CDR3 coding sequence is TGTGCCAGCGGGTCCAGGATTGGTCAGCCCCAGCATTTT. Translating it yields CASGSRIGQPQHF.

This chain links TRBV7-2 with TRBJ1-1, with 9 bases matching TRBD1. In germline, CDR1 is SGHTA, CDR2 FQGNSA. V lost 5 bases, J lost 5 bases, and 3 bases stayed unmatched. The CDR3 covers 13 residues. CDR3 in DNA: TGTGCCAGCAGCCCGGGACAGGGTACTGAAGCTTTCTTT. Its translation is CASSPGQGTEAFF.

This chain joins TRBV7-2 and TRBJ1-4; TRBD1 agrees at 7 bases. V lost 4 bases and J lost 10; bases outside the gene matches: 6. The CDR3 has 13 amino acids. Looked up from germline, CDR1 is SGHTA and CDR2 is FQGNSA. The CDR3 is CASSSRTGGKLFF. The CDR3 DNA follows: TGTGCCAGCAGCTCCCGGACAGGCGGAAAACTGTTTTTT.